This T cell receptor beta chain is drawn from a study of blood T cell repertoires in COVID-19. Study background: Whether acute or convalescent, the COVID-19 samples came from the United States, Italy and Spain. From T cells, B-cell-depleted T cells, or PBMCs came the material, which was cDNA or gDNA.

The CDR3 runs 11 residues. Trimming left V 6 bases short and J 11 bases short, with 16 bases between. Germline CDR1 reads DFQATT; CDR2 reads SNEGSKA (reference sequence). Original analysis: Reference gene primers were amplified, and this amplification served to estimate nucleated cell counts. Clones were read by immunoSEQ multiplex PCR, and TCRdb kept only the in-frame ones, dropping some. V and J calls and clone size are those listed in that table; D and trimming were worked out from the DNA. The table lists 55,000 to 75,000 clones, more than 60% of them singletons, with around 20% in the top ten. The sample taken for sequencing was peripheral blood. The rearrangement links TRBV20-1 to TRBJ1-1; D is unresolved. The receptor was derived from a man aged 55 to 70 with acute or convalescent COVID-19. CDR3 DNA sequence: TGCAGTGCCCCCTTAGGAGGGAAGGCTTTCTTT. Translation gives CSAPLGGKAFF.